The 19 T cell receptor beta chains presented below share a single source sample, sequenced in a study of cytomegalovirus exposure and HLA in healthy donors. PCR involved 60 Vbeta and 13 Jbeta primers. The table came from immunoSEQ multiplex PCR; TCRdb's copy has only in-frame clones and leaves some out. The table shows about 180,000 clones, with about 69% occurring only once. The sample consisted of PBMCs. Every receptor here comes from a human donor in good health.

The gene calls are TRBV7-2 and TRBJ2-7; the match to TRBD2 covers 10 bases. V lost 5 bases and J lost 3; bases outside the gene matches: 7. The CDR3 length is 15 residues. Germline V CDR1 and CDR2: SGHTA, FQGNSA. DNA for the CDR3: TGTGCCAGCAGCGAAGGACTAGCGGACTACTACGAGCAGTACTTC. Translation gives CASSEGLADYYEQYF. Drawing the rest from reference TRBV7-2 and TRBJ2-7, the complete variable domain is GAGVSQSPSNKVTEKGKDVELRCDPISGHTALYWYRQSLGQGLEFLIYFQGNSAPDKSGLPSDRFSAERTGGSVSTLTIQRTQQEDSAVYLCASSEGLADYYEQYFGPGTRLTVT.

The genes are TRBV11-2 and TRBJ2-1; D gene ambiguous. The CDR3 has 13 amino acids. Germline CDR1 reads SGHAT; CDR2 reads FQNNGV. Trimming stripped 1 base from V and 4 bases from J, with 5 bases between. The chain's CDR3 is CASSLGRYNEQFF. Here the CDR3 DNA reads TGTGCCAGCAGCTTAGGGAGATACAATGAGCAGTTCTTC.

This clone was observed a few times. The V call is TRBV29-1, the J call TRBJ1-4; no reliable D call. This CDR3 has 14 residues. V shed 4 bases and J shed 8 bases, with 17 bases lying between them. Per germline, CDR1 SQVTM and CDR2 ANQGSEA. The CDR3 DNA sequence: TGCAGCGTTGCCGGCGGCACGGCGGGGGAAAAACTGTTTTTT. Translation gives CSVAGGTAGEKLFF.

The gene calls are TRBV5-1 and TRBJ2-2; 7 bases line up with TRBD1. The CDR3 is 13 amino acids. The ends lost 7 bases at V and 2 bases at J; junction bases unmatched: 2. Per germline, CDR1 SGHRS and CDR2 YFSETQ. The CDR3 nucleotides are TGCGCCAGCGGGACAGACAACACCGGGGAGCTGTTTTTT. As protein: CASGTDNTGELFF.

This rearrangement joins TRBV29-1 to TRBJ1-2, with 7 positions matching TRBD1. Losses at the gene ends were 6 bases for V and 5 bases for J; bases not matched to a gene: 15. The CDR3 is 15 residues long. CDR1 and CDR2 (germline): SQVTM, ANQGSEA. CDR3 in DNA: TGCAGCGTAACCGCCGTGGGACAGAGAAATTATGGCTACACCTTC. This translates into CSVTAVGQRNYGYTF.

This clone has a single count. The CDR3 DNA is TGCGCCAGCAGTCGGGGGACAGGGGAAGAAAAACTGTTTTTT. Protein product: CASSRGTGEEKLFF. The chain employs TRBV5-1 and TRBJ1-4; TRBD1 matches at 10 bases. Germline loops: CDR1 SGHRS, CDR2 YFSETQ. The CDR3 covers 14 residues. V was pared by 5 bases and J by 8 bases, with 6 bases of the junction left unmatched. Full variable domain (outside the CDR3, taken from reference TRBV5-1 and TRBJ1-4): KAGVTQTPRYLIKTRGQQVTLSCSPISGHRSVSWYQQTPGQGLQFLFEYFSETQRNKGNFPGRFSGRQFSNSRSEMNVSTLELGDSALYLCASSRGTGEEKLFFGSGTQLSVL.

This chain uses TRBV19 with TRBJ1-2, with 7 nucleotides matching TRBD1. Germline V CDR1 and CDR2: LNHDA, SQIVND (reference sequence). The CDR3 loop spans 16 amino acids. Unmatched junction bases numbered 15, after V lost 3 bases and J lost 8 bases. The CDR3 bases are TGTGCCAGTAGTATGCGCCCCCAGGGGGTGCGCATGGGCTACACCTTC. Residues: CASSMRPQGVRMGYTF.

The chain employs TRBV25-1 and TRBJ2-1; 10 positions match TRBD1. Germline V gene sequence: CDR1 MGHDK, CDR2 SYGVNS. The CDR3 covers 15 residues. The V segment lost 3 bases and the J segment 2 bases; nucleotides outside the gene matches: 1. CDR3 sequence (DNA): TGTGCCAGCAGTGAGACAGGGGGCGCCTACAATGAGCAGTTCTTC. Translated: CASSETGGAYNEQFF.

The chain carries TRBV4-1 and TRBJ1-2; D is ambiguous. CDR3 length equals 14 residues. The V gene lost 0 bases and the J gene lost 5 bases, with 10 bases spanning the gap. Looked up from germline, CDR1 is MGHRA and CDR2 is YSYEKL. Here the CDR3 reads CASSQDGRSYGYTF. In DNA form, the CDR3 reads TGCGCCAGCAGCCAAGATGGTCGGAGTTATGGCTACACCTTC.

The chain recombines TRBV6-5 with TRBJ2-4; D is perhaps TRBD1 (6 bases). CDR3 length: 15 amino acids. CDR1 MNHEY and CDR2 SVGAGI come from the germline V gene. Between the trimmed V and J ends, which lost 5 bases and 0 bases, there was a span of 11 bases. CDR3 bases: TGTGCCAGCAGTCCGACAGGACTAGCCAAAAACATTCAGTACTTC. The encoded protein is CASSPTGLAKNIQYF.

The chain employs TRBV29-1 and TRBJ2-2; the D gene is possibly TRBD1 (5 bases). The germline gives CDR1 SQVTM, CDR2 ANQGSEA. Deletions cut 0 bases from V and 8 bases from J, with 16 bases between. The CDR3 totals 15 residues. The CDR3 nucleotides are TGCAGCGTTGAAGAATCGGCAGGGAAACGGGGGGAGCTGTTTTTT. It translates to CSVEESAGKRGELFF.

The chain couples TRBV7-9 to TRBJ1-4; D is unresolved. V shed 5 bases and J shed 5 bases, with 6 bases lying between them. This CDR3 comprises 12 residues. Germline assignment: CDR1 SEHNR and CDR2 FQNEAQ (reference sequence). CDR3 DNA: TGTGCCAGCAGCCCCCCAAATGAAAAACTGTTTTTT. Its translation: CASSPPNEKLFF.

The genes are TRBV19 and TRBJ1-2; no reliable D call. CDR3 length: 15 amino acids. Germline V gene data show CDR1 as LNHDA and CDR2 as SQIVND (reference sequence). Deletions cut 5 bases from V and 8 bases from J, with 21 bases between. CDR3 in DNA: TGTGCCAGTAGTCCCCCCCGGACTGCAAGGAGGGGCTACACCTTC. It yields the protein CASSPPRTARRGYTF.

The chain uses TRBV15 and TRBJ1-5, with D possibly being TRBD1 (5 bases). There are 19 residues in the CDR3. Per germline, CDR1 LNHNV and CDR2 YYDKDF (reference sequence). V lost 5 bases to trimming and J lost 0 bases, with 23 bases between them. The CDR3 reads CATSGRSLGGGDSNQPQHF. The CDR3, as DNA: TGTGCCACCAGCGGGCGCAGCCTCGGGGGGGGTGATAGCAATCAGCCCCAGCATTTT. Based on the CDR3 plus reference TRBV15 and TRBJ1-5, the full variable domain is DAMVIQNPRYQVTQFGKPVTLSCSQTLNHNVMYWYQQKSSQAPKLLFHYYDKDFNNEADTPDNFQSRRPNTSFCFLDIRSPGLGDTAMYLCATSGRSLGGGDSNQPQHFGDGTRLSIL.

The chain recombines TRBV6-5 with TRBJ1-2; 8 bases are shared with TRBD1. CDR1 and CDR2 from the germline V gene are MNHEY and SVGAGI. Unmatched junction bases numbered 5, after V lost 5 bases and J lost 0 bases. The CDR3 contains 15 residues. The CDR3 coding sequence is TGTGCCAGCAGTCCCACAGGGGGAGCTAACTATGGCTACACCTTC. Protein product: CASSPTGGANYGYTF.

The V and J genes are TRBV12-5 and TRBJ2-5, with TRBD2 matching over 13 bases. The V gene's germline CDR1 is LGHNT and CDR2 FRNRAP. The CDR3 spans 16 residues. V lost 5 bases, J lost 5 bases, and 8 bases stayed unmatched. The CDR3 spells CASGGGLAGRGETQYF. Here the CDR3 DNA reads TGTGCTAGTGGTGGGGGACTAGCGGGACGTGGGGAGACCCAGTACTTC.

Here the CDR3 reads CASSITTGPGGYTF. CDR3 DNA sequence: TGTGCCAGTAGTATAACGACAGGGCCGGGAGGCTACACCTTC. The V and J genes are TRBV19 and TRBJ1-2; TRBD1 matches at 7 bases. Germline V lookup: CDR1 LNHDA, CDR2 SQIVND (reference sequence). V shed 2 bases, J shed 8 bases, and the junction held 8 bases outside the gene matches. The CDR3 totals 14 residues. The variable domain in full, completed from reference TRBV19 and TRBJ1-2, reads DGGITQSPKYLFRKEGQNVTLSCEQNLNHDAMYWYRQDPGQGLRLIYYSQIVNDFQKGDIAEGYSVSREKKESFPLTVTSAQKNPTAFYLCASSITTGPGGYTFGSGTRLTVV.

The chain uses TRBV5-1 and TRBJ2-4, with a weak D call TRBD2 (6 bases). V lost 5 bases and J 6 bases, leaving 15 bases between the germline ends. Germline values: CDR1 SGHRS, CDR2 YFSETQ. This CDR3 is 14 amino acids long. For the CDR3, the DNA is TGCGCCAGCAGGAGGGCTAGCGAGGCAAACATTCAGTACTTC. It translates to CASRRASEANIQYF. Full variable domain (remainder filled in from reference TRBV5-1 and TRBJ2-4): KAGVTQTPRYLIKTRGQQVTLSCSPISGHRSVSWYQQTPGQGLQFLFEYFSETQRNKGNFPGRFSGRQFSNSRSEMNVSTLELGDSALYLCASRRASEANIQYFGAGTRLSVL.

This chain uses TRBV5-1 with TRBJ2-5, with D uncertain. The DNA end lines up better with TRBJ2-7; the J call may be wrong. The CDR3 loop spans 15 amino acids. Germline CDR1 SGHRS, CDR2 YFSETQ. CDR3 protein: CASSLSPTSSYEQYF. The CDR3 DNA reads as TGCGCCAGCAGCTTGAGCCCTACGAGCTCCTACGAGCAGTACTTC.